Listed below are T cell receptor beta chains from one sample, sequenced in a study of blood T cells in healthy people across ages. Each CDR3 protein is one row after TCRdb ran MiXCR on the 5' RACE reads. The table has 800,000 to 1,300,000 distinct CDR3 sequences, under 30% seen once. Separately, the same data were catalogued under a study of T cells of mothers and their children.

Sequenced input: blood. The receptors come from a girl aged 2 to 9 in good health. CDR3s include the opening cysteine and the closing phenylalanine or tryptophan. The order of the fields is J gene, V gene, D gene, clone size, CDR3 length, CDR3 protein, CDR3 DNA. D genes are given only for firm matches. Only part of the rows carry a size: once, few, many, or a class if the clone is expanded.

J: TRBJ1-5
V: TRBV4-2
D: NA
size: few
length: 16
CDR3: CASSRRGPDSNQPQHF
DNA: TGTGCCAGCAGCCGTCGGGGGCCCGATAGCAATCAGCCCCAGCATTTT

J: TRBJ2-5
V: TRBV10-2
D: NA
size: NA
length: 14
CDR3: CASSETPGWETQYF
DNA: TGCGCCAGCAGCGAGACACCTGGCTGGGAGACCCAGTACTTC

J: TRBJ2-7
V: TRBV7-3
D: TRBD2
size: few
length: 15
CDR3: CASSLTPAGNSEQYF
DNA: TGTGCCAGCAGCTTAACTCCAGCGGGAAACAGCGAGCAGTACTTC

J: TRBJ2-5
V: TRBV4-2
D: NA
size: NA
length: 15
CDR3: CASSQEGMTVGEQYF
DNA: TGTGCCAGCAGCCAGGAAGGTATGACAGTGGGGGAGCAGTACTTC

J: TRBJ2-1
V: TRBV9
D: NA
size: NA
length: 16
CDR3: CASSVDGGRSYNEQFF
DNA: TGTGCCAGCAGCGTAGACGGGGGGCGCTCCTACAATGAGCAGTTCTTC

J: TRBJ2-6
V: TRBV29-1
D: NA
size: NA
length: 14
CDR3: CSVAGNSGANVLTF
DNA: TGCAGCGTTGCCGGGAACTCTGGGGCCAACGTCCTGACTTTC

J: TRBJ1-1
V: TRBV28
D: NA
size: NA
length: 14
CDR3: CASTPGDVWAEAFF
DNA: TGTGCCAGCACGCCAGGGGACGTATGGGCTGAAGCTTTCTTT

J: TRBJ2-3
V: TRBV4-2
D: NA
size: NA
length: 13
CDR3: CASSQVRVDTQYF
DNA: TGTGCCAGCAGCCAAGTAAGGGTGGATACGCAGTATTTT

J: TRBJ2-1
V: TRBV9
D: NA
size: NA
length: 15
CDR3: CASTPSGNPNNEQFF
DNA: TGTGCCAGCACCCCTTCAGGGAACCCTAACAATGAGCAGTTCTTC

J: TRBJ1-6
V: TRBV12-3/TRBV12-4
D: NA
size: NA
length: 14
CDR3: CATMRAGQNSPLHF
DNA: TGTGCCACCATGCGGGCAGGACAAAATTCACCCCTCCACTTT

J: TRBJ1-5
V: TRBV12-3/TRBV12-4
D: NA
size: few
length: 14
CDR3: CAGSFRGSNQPQHF
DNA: TGTGCCGGCAGTTTCCGGGGGAGCAATCAGCCCCAGCATTTT

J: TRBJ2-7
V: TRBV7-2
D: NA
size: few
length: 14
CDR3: CASSLSDSTHEQYF
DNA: TGTGCCAGCAGCTTAAGTGACTCCACCCACGAGCAGTACTTC

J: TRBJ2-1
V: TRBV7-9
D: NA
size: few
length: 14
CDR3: CASSSSGLGNEQFF
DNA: TGTGCCAGCAGCTCGTCAGGGCTGGGCAATGAGCAGTTCTTC

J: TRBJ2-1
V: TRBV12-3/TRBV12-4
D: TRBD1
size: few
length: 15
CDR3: CASSLAQGVYNEQFF
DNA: TGTGCCAGCAGTTTAGCACAGGGGGTTTACAATGAGCAGTTCTTC

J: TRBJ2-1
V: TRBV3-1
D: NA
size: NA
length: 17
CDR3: CASSQDSVVRSYNEQFF
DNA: TGTGCCAGCAGCCAAGACTCGGTCGTCCGGTCCTACAATGAGCAGTTCTTC

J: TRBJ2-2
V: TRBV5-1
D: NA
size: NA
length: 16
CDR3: CASSSFRRGGTGELFF
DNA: TGCGCCAGCAGCTCGTTCCGAAGGGGGGGCACCGGGGAGCTGTTTTTT

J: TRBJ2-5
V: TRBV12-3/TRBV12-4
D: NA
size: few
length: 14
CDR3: CASSFQGMRETQYF
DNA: TGTGCCAGCAGTTTTCAGGGAATGAGGGAGACCCAGTACTTC

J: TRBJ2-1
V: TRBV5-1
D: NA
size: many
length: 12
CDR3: CASSFPADEQFF
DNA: TGCGCCAGCAGCTTTCCTGCCGATGAGCAGTTCTTC

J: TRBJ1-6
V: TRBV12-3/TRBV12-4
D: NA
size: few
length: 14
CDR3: CASSFRSPNSPLHF
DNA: TGTGCCAGCAGTTTTAGAAGTCCTAATTCACCCCTCCACTTT

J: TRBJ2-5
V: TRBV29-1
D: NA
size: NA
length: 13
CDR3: CSVVQLLGETQYF
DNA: TGCAGCGTTGTTCAGTTGTTGGGGGAGACCCAGTACTTC

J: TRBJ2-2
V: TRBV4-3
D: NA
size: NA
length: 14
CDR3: CASSHYLGGRELFF
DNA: TGCGCCAGCAGCCATTATCTAGGTGGCAGGGAGCTGTTTTTT

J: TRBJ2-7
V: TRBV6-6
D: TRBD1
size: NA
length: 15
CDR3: CASSLGQGPAGEQYF
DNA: TGTGCCAGCAGTTTGGGACAGGGGCCCGCCGGCGAGCAGTACTTC

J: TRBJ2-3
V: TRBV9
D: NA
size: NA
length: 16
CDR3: CASSQGLQRTTDTQYF
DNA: TGTGCCAGCAGTCAAGGACTGCAACGCACGACAGATACGCAGTATTTT

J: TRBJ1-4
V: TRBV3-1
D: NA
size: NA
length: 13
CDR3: CASSTRGREKLFF
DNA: TGTGCCAGCAGTACACGGGGGCGTGAAAAACTGTTTTTT

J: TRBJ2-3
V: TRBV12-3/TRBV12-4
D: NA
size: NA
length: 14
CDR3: CASSLLLLPDTQYF
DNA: TGTGCCAGCAGTCTGCTACTATTACCAGATACGCAGTATTTT

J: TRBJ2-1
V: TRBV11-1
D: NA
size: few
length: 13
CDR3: CASSFFRGTEQFF
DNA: TGTGCCAGCAGCTTTTTTAGGGGGACAGAGCAGTTCTTC

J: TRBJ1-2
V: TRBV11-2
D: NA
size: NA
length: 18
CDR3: CASSLFRGAPMKGGGYTF
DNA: TGTGCCAGCAGCTTATTTCGGGGGGCGCCGATGAAAGGCGGGGGCTACACCTTC

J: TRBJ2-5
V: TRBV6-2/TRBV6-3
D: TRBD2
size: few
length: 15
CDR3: CASSRLAGPQETQYF
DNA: TGTGCCAGCAGCCGACTAGCGGGTCCCCAAGAGACCCAGTACTTC

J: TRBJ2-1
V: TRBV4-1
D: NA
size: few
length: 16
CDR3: CASSQVSERIMNEQFF
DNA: TGCGCCAGCAGCCAAGTTTCGGAGAGGATTATGAATGAGCAGTTCTTC

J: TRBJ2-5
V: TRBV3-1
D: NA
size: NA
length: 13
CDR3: CASSPEPGETQYF
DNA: TGTGCCAGCAGCCCGGAGCCGGGGGAGACCCAGTACTTC

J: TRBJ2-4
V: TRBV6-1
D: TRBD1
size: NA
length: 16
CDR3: CASSGGTDRAKNIQYF
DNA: TGTGCCAGCAGTGGGGGGACAGACAGAGCCAAAAACATTCAGTACTTC

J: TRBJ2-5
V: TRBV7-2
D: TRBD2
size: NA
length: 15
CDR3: CASSLWRGEKETQYF
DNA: TGTGCCAGCAGCTTATGGCGGGGGGAAAAAGAGACCCAGTACTTC

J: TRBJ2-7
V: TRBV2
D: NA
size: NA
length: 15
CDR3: CASSEFPGPHYEQYF
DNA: TGTGCCAGCAGTGAGTTCCCGGGACCCCACTACGAGCAGTACTTC

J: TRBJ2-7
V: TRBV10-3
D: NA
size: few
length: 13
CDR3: CASCSDYSYEQYF
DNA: TGTGCCAGTTGCAGTGATTACTCCTACGAGCAGTACTTC

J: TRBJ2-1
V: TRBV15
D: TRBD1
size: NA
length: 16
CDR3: CATSRESVSRGKEQFF
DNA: TGTGCCACCAGCAGAGAGTCCGTTTCCAGGGGGAAGGAGCAGTTCTTC

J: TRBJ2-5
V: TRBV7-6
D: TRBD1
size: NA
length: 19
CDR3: CASSFHGTGGDPFGETQYF
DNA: TGTGCCAGCAGTTTTCACGGGACAGGGGGCGACCCGTTCGGGGAGACCCAGTACTTC

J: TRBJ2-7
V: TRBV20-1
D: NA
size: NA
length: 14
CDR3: CSARDGLQGYEQYF
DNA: TGCAGTGCTAGAGACGGCCTACAGGGTTACGAGCAGTACTTC

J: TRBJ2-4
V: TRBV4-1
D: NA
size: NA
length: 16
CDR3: CASSQRTILAKNIQYF
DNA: TGCGCCAGCAGCCAACGGACCATTTTAGCCAAAAACATTCAGTACTTC

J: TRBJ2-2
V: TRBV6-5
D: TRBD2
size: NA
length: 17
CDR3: CASSYSTAGLAIGELFF
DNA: TGTGCCAGCAGTTACTCGACGGCGGGACTAGCGATCGGGGAGCTGTTTTTT

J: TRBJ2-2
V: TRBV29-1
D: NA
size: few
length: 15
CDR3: CSVAGTGLNTGELFF
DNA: TGCAGCGTTGCTGGAACAGGATTGAACACCGGGGAGCTGTTTTTT

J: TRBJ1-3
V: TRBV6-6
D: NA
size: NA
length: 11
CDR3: CASMYGNTIYF
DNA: TGTGCCAGCATGTATGGAAACACCATATATTTT

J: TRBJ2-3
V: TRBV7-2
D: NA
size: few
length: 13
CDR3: CASSFSITDTQYF
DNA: TGTGCCAGCAGCTTTTCTATCACAGATACGCAGTATTTT